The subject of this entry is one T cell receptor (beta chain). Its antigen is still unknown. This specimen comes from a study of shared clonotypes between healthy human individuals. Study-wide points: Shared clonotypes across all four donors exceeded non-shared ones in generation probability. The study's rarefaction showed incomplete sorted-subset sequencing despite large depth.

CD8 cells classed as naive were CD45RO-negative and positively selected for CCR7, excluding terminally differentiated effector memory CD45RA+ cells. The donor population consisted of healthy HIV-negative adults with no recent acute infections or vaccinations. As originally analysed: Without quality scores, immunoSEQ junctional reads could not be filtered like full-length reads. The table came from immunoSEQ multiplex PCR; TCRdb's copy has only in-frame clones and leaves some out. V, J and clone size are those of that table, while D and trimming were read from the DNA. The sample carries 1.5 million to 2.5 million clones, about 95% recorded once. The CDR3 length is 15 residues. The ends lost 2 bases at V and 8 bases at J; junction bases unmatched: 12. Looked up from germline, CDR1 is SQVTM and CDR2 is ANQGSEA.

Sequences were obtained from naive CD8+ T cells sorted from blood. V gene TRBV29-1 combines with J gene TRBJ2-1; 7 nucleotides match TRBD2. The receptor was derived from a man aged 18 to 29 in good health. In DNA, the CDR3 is TGCAGCGTTGAACCCACCGAGGGAGGGCTCGATGAGCAGTTCTTC. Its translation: CSVEPTEGGLDEQFF.